This T cell receptor (beta chain) appears in the sequencing data of a study of T-cell reconstitution after alpha-beta-depleted transplantation in children. Findings and limits, study-wide: Day-60 TCRbeta diversity that was high in some patients was derived from surviving recipient T cells and thymic progenitors. About two months after transplant, alpha-beta T cells reportedly came from several hundred expanded graft clones. Newly produced T cells mostly accounted for T-cell counts and diversity one year post-transplant.

With respect to this clonotype: Its antigen is as yet unknown.

The TCRbeta library incorporated unique molecular identifiers. Using its own MiXCR run on the PCR reads, TCRdb lists one record per CDR3 protein. The table has about 980,000 distinct CDR3 sequences, roughly 29% seen once. Germline V gives CDR1 SNHLY, CDR2 FYNNEI. The ends lost 5 bases at V and 10 bases at J; junction bases unmatched: 10. This CDR3 is 15 amino acids long. The rearrangement uses TRBV2 and TRBJ1-6; 8 bases line up with TRBD1. This receptor was identified in a boy in the first two years of life who had a stem cell transplant for SCID, so the T cells may come from the graft donor. The sample consisted of PBMCs, mostly from graft donor cells, taken 360 days after TCRalphabeta/CD19-depleted stem cell transplant. The CDR3 spells CASSRGQDRRSPLHF. The CDR3 nucleotides are TGTGCCAGCAGTAGGGGACAGGACCGACGCTCACCCCTCCACTTT. Complete variable domain (other parts from reference TRBV2 and TRBJ1-6): EPEVTQTPSHQVTQMGQEVILRCVPISNHLYFYWYRQILGQKVEFLVSFYNNEISEKSEIFDDQFSVERPDGSNFTLKIRSTKLEDSAMYFCASSRGQDRRSPLHFGNGTRLTVT.